Below are 20 T cell receptor beta chains sequenced from a single sample in a study of technical replicates of blood from a few donors. Using immunoSEQ multiplex PCR, the repertoire was profiled, and TCRdb retains in-frame clones only, with some absent. The data show tens of thousands of clones, with 90% to 95% seen just once and about 0.39% held by the top ten. The specimen was T cells isolated from PBMCs. The source is a human donor in good health.

The CDR3 protein is CASSLGVGDYTEAFF. Here the CDR3 DNA reads TGTGCCAGCAGCTTGGGAGTAGGGGATTACACTGAAGCTTTCTTT. The chain is built from TRBV5-4 and TRBJ1-1; a possible D gene is TRBD1 (5 bases). The CDR3 has 15 residues. Germline values: CDR1 SGHNT, CDR2 YYREEE (reference sequence). Deletions cut 0 bases from V and 3 bases from J, with 12 bases between. Looking up the rest from reference TRBV5-4 and TRBJ1-1 gives the full variable domain: ETGVTQSPTHLIKTRGQQVTLRCSSQSGHNTVSWYQQALGQGPQFIFQYYREEENGRGNFPPRFSGLQFPNYSSELNVNALELDDSALYLCASSLGVGDYTEAFFGQGTRLTVV.

This CDR3 is CASSLVPGMNTEAFF. In nucleotides, the CDR3 is TGTGCCAGCAGCTTAGTGCCGGGTATGAACACTGAAGCTTTCTTT. V and J are TRBV7-9 and TRBJ1-1; D not resolved. Per germline, CDR1 SEHNR and CDR2 FQNEAQ (reference sequence). The CDR3 length is 15 residues. Trimming removed 1 base from V and 0 bases from J, with 9 bases in between. Full variable domain (remainder filled in from reference TRBV7-9 and TRBJ1-1): DTGVSQNPRHKITKRGQNVTFRCDPISEHNRLYWYRQTLGQGPEFLTYFQNEAQLEKSRLLSDRFSAERPKGSFSTLEIQRTEQGDSAMYLCASSLVPGMNTEAFFGQGTRLTVV.

The chain recombines TRBV2 with TRBJ2-1; a possible D gene is TRBD2 (5 bases). With 4 bases removed from V and 9 bases from J, the gap between germline ends came to 16 bases. Germline CDR1 reads SNHLY; CDR2 reads FYNNEI. The CDR3 is 14 residues long. The DNA for the CDR3 is TGTGCCAGCAGTGGCGGAATCGGGATCGGTGAGCAGTTCTTC. The encoded protein is CASSGGIGIGEQFF.

The chain joins TRBV5-6 to TRBJ2-5; 11 positions agree with TRBD1. Per the germline V gene, CDR1 is SGHDT and CDR2 is YYEEEE. With 4 bases clipped from V and 5 bases from J, the junction kept 4 bases outside the gene matches. This CDR3 has 14 residues. CDR3 protein: CASSGQGALETQYF. Here the CDR3 DNA reads TGTGCCAGCAGCGGACAGGGGGCGCTGGAGACCCAGTACTTC.

The rearrangement joins TRBV2 to TRBJ2-7; 7 positions match TRBD2. Germline loops: CDR1 SNHLY, CDR2 FYNNEI. The CDR3 spans 16 residues. With V trimmed by 3 bases and J by 3 bases, 11 bases remained unmatched. DNA of the CDR3: TGTGCCAGCAGTGATGGAGGCGGGAGTCAAGGCTACGAGCAGTACTTC. It specifies CASSDGGGSQGYEQYF.

The chain recombines TRBV7-9 with TRBJ2-7, with a weak D call TRBD1 (5 bases). V dropped 3 bases and J dropped 3 bases, with 6 bases sitting between them. Germline CDR1 reads SEHNR; CDR2 reads FQNEAQ (reference sequence). The CDR3 consists of 12 residues. This chain's CDR3 is CASSLTDYEQYF. As DNA, the CDR3 is TGTGCCAGCAGCTTGACAGACTACGAGCAGTACTTC.

This chain connects TRBV28 to TRBJ2-7, with a possible D match to TRBD2 (5 bases). The CDR3 consists of 13 residues. CDR1 and CDR2 (germline): MDHEN, SYDVKM. Trimming cost V 7 bases and J 0 bases, with 10 bases left between them. The CDR3 here is CASTATSSYEQYF. The CDR3 DNA reads TGTGCCAGCACCGCTACTAGCTCCTACGAGCAGTACTTC.

The rearrangement joins TRBV28 to TRBJ2-1; 7 positions agree with TRBD2. The ends lost 6 bases at V and 6 bases at J; junction bases unmatched: 11. Germline V CDR1 and CDR2: MDHEN, SYDVKM. The CDR3 contains 15 residues. CDR3: CASRTRAGVPNEQFF. In DNA, the CDR3 is TGTGCCAGCAGGACACGGGCGGGAGTACCCAATGAGCAGTTCTTC.

The CDR3 loop is CASRVSGSGSDTQYF. The CDR3 DNA reads as TGTGCCAGCAGAGTCAGCGGGAGTGGGTCAGATACGCAGTATTTT. V gene TRBV6-4 combines with J gene TRBJ2-3; 8 positions agree with TRBD2. The CDR3 contains 15 residues. Germline V gene lookup returns CDR1 MRHNA and CDR2 SNTAGT. V gave up 6 bases and J gave up 4 bases; unmatched junction bases: 9.

This chain connects TRBV6-5 to TRBJ1-2; the D gene is possibly TRBD1 (6 bases). This CDR3 contains 15 residues. CDR1 and CDR2 (germline): MNHEY, SVGAGI. Trimming took 0 bases from V and 5 from J, leaving 13 bases between them. DNA of the CDR3: TGTGCCAGCAGTTACTCCGGGACACCTTTTTATGGCTACACCTTC. This gives the protein CASSYSGTPFYGYTF.

The J gene is TRBJ1-5, the V gene TRBV7-9, with a tentative D call TRBD1 (5 bases). Germline V gene sequence: CDR1 SEHNR, CDR2 FQNEAQ (reference sequence). Trimming stripped 4 bases from V and 5 bases from J, with 6 bases between. The CDR3 contains 12 residues. CDR3 sequence: CASSSGYQPQHF. The CDR3 DNA is TGTGCCAGCAGCTCAGGGTATCAGCCCCAGCATTTT.

The chain employs TRBV29-1 and TRBJ2-1; D is perhaps TRBD1 (5 bases). The germline gives CDR1 SQVTM, CDR2 ANQGSEA. The CDR3 totals 13 residues. Trimming shortened V by 4 bases and J by 9 bases, and 16 bases separated the two germline ends. CDR3 in amino acids: CSVGQGPECEQFF. In DNA form, the CDR3 reads TGCAGCGTTGGGCAGGGCCCCGAGTGTGAGCAGTTCTTC.

The sample holds one count of this clone. This rearrangement joins TRBV4-3 to TRBJ2-7; 9 bases map to TRBD1. In germline, CDR1 is LGHNA, CDR2 YSLEER. V lost 4 bases, J lost 3 bases, and 10 bases stayed unmatched. The CDR3 runs 16 residues. The CDR3 protein is CASSPSGTGTFYEQYF. CDR3 in DNA: TGCGCCAGCAGCCCTTCCGGGACAGGGACTTTCTACGAGCAGTACTTC.

The chain employs TRBV9 and TRBJ1-1; weak D call: TRBD1 (5 bases). The CDR3 is 12 amino acids. Germline-derived CDR1 and CDR2 are SGDLS and YYNGEE. The ends were cut back, 5 bases at V and 1 base at J, with 6 bases in the middle. Written as DNA, the CDR3 is TGTGCCAGCAGGGGGGGGAACACTGAAGCTTTCTTT. Translated: CASRGGNTEAFF.

The chain combines TRBV9 with TRBJ2-3; D remains ambiguous. V was cut by 0 bases and J by 2 bases, with 13 bases left in between. CDR1 SGDLS and CDR2 YYNGEE come from the germline V gene. The CDR3 has 16 amino acids. The CDR3 coding sequence is TGTGCCAGCAGCGTAGGCAGCGTAGGAGACACAGATACGCAGTATTTT. Residues: CASSVGSVGDTDTQYF.

Here the CDR3 reads CASSPPGGINNEQFF. DNA of the CDR3: TGTGCCAGCTCACCACCGGGAGGGATTAACAATGAGCAGTTCTTC. This rearrangement joins TRBV18 to TRBJ2-1, with 7 bases lining up with TRBD2. The V gene end was trimmed by 0 bases and the J gene end by 5 bases; junction bases not matched to a gene: 4. Germline V gene sequence: CDR1 KGHSH, CDR2 LQKENI. CDR3 length: 15 amino acids.

CDR3 protein: CAISRLNEQYF. CDR3 sequence (DNA): TGTGCCATCAGCCGACTCAACGAGCAGTACTTC. The chain recombines TRBV10-3 with TRBJ2-7; D is ambiguous. The CDR3 is 11 residues long. V shed 6 bases and J shed 5 bases, with 8 bases lying between them. Germline CDR1 ENHRY, CDR2 SYGVKD.

Concerning this clone itself: This sample includes further DNA sequences coding for the same CDR3. The rearrangement joins TRBV2 to TRBJ2-3, with 8 bases matching TRBD2. Trimming cost V 6 bases and J 1 base; bases outside gene matches: 0. The CDR3 is 13 residues long. Looked up from germline, CDR1 is SNHLY and CDR2 is FYNNEI. CDR3 protein: CASRLAGTDTQYF. For the CDR3, the DNA is TGTGCCAGCAGACTAGCGGGCACAGATACGCAGTATTTT. Combining the CDR3 with reference TRBV2 and TRBJ2-3 gives the whole variable domain EPEVTQTPSHQVTQMGQEVILRCVPISNHLYFYWYRQILGQKVEFLVSFYNNEISEKSEIFDDQFSVERPDGSNFTLKIRSTKLEDSAMYFCASRLAGTDTQYFGPGTRLTVL.

The chain is built from TRBV7-9 and TRBJ2-1, with D tentatively TRBD1 (5 bases). This CDR3 region has 12 residues. V lost 4 bases to trimming and J lost 9 bases, with 10 bases between them. Germline V gives CDR1 SEHNR, CDR2 FQNEAQ (reference sequence). The chain's CDR3 is CASSYAGSEQFF. For the CDR3, the DNA is TGTGCCAGCAGCTATGCAGGGTCTGAGCAGTTCTTC.

This clone was detected only once. CDR3 residues: CASSQASGVGQPQHF. In nucleotides, the CDR3 is TGCGCCAGCAGCCAGGCGTCAGGGGTAGGGCAGCCCCAGCATTTT. This chain connects TRBV4-1 to TRBJ1-5, with a tentative D call TRBD1 (6 bases). V was pared by 3 bases and J by 7 bases, with 16 bases between. CDR3 length: 15 amino acids. From germline, CDR1 is MGHRA and CDR2 YSYEKL.